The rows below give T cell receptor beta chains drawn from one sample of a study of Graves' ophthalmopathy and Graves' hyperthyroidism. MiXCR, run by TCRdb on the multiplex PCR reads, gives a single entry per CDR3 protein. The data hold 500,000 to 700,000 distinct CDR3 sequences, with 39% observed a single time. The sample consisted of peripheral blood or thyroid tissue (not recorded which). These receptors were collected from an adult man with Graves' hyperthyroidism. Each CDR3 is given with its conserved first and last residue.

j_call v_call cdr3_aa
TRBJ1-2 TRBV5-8 CASSLGTERRSGYTF
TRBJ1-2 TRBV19 CASSMAVNYGYTF
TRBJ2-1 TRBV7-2 CASSKQGLAGVNEQFF
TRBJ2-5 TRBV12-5 CASGGAVSRETQYF
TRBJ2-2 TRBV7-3 CASSQDIPNTGELFF
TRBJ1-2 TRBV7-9 CASRPSGETSNYGYTF
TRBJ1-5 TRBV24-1 CATSDRTIVQPQHF
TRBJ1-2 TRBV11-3 CASSPGGSGGYGYTF
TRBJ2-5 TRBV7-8 CASGLAETQYF
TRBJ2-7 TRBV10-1 CASSKDGVYEQYF
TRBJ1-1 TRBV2 CASSEDRRDTEAFF
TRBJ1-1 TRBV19 CASSTDRGVNTEAFF
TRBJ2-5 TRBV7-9 CASSLALSSGGGIEQETQYF
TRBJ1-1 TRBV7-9 CASSLGGQGRGTEAFF
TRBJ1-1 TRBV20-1 CSARDSAGGTEAFF
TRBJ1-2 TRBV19 CASSIGDGNYGYTF
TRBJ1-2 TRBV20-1 CSARRVGYTF
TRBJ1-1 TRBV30 CARNRQGVGFAEAFF
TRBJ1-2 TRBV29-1 CSVLRTMTGTNYGYTF
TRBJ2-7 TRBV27 CASSVGRVYEQYF
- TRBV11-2 CASSLDRGGIDEQFF
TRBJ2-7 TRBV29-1 CSVPRGALGEQYF
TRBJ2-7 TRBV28 CASSLNNNYEQYF
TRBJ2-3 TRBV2 CASSGFVNTQYF
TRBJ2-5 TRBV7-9 CADSGGNGETQYF
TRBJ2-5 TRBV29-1 CSLVTPGDQETQYF
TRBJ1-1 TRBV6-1 CASTLRPDRNTEAFF
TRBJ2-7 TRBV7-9 CASRGVNEQYF
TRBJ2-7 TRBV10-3 CAISDRVQNSYEQYF
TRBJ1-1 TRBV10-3 CAISESTERTEAFF
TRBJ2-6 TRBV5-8 CASSLQGAKGANVLTF
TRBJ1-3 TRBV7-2 CASTPSGGGNTIYF
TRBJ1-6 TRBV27 CASSFGGESPLHF
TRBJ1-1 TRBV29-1 CSVEGSAGGFEAFF
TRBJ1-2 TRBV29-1 CAWSAQGPKIGYTF
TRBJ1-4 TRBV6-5 CASSEDPHEKLFF
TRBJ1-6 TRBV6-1 CAISEDRNQFIYNSPLHF
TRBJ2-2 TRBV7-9 CASSPTGAAYTGELFF
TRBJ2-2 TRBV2 CASSYLGELPTGELFF